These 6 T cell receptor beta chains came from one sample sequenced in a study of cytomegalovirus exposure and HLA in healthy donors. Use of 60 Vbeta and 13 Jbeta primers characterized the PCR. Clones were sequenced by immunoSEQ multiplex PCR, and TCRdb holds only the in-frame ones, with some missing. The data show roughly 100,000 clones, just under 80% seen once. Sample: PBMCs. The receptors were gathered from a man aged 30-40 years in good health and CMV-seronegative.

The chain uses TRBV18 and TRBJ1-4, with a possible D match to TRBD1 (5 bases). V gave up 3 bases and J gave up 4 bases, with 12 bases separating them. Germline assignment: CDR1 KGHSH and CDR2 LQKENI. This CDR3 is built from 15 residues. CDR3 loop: CASSPGQVLNEKLFF. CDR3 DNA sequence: TGTGCCAGCTCACCCGGACAAGTCCTTAATGAAAAACTGTTTTTT.

This chain's CDR3 is CASSVRTSGGAGNEQFF. DNA of the CDR3: TGTGCCAGCAGCGTTCGGACTAGCGGGGGGGCGGGAAATGAGCAGTTCTTC. The rearrangement links TRBV9 to TRBJ2-1; 15 bases map to TRBD2. V was pared by 2 bases and J by 7 bases, with 7 bases of the junction left unmatched. Germline V gives CDR1 SGDLS, CDR2 YYNGEE. This CDR3 is built from 17 residues. Based on the CDR3 plus reference TRBV9 and TRBJ2-1, the full variable domain is DSGVTQTPKHLITATGQRVTLRCSPRSGDLSVYWYQQSLDQGLQFLIQYYNGEERAKGNILERFSAQQFPDLHSELNLSSLELGDSALYFCASSVRTSGGAGNEQFFGPGTRLTVL.

CDR3: CASSLGRVPDTQYF. The CDR3 nucleotides read TGTGCCAGCAGCTTAGGGAGGGTCCCAGATACGCAGTATTTT. The chain combines TRBV11-3 with TRBJ2-3, with D perhaps matching TRBD2 (6 bases). CDR1 and CDR2 (germline): SGHNT, YENEEA. The CDR3 extends over 14 amino acids. The V and J ends lost 1 base and 4 bases respectively, with 9 bases between them.

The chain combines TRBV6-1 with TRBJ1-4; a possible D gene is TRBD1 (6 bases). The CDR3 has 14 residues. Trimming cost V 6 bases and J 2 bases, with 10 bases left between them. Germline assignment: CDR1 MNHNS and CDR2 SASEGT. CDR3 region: CASRVDSTNEKLFF. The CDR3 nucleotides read TGTGCCAGCAGGGTGGACAGTACTAATGAAAAACTGTTTTTT.

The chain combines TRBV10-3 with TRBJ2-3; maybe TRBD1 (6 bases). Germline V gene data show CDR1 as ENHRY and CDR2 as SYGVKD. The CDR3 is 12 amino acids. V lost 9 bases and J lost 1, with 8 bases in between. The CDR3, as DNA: TGTGCCATTAGGACAGGCACAGATACGCAGTATTTT. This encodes CAIRTGTDTQYF.

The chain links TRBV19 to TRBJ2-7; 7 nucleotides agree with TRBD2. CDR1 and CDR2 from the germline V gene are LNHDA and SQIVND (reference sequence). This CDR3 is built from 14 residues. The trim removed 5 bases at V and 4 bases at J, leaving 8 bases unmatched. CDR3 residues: CASSSRDYGYEQYF. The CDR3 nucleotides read TGTGCCAGTAGTTCCCGGGACTATGGATACGAGCAGTACTTC.